The 30 T cell receptor beta chains given below trace back to one sample, sequenced in a study of T-cell memory formation after mild COVID-19. TCRdb fed the 5' RACE reads into MiXCR, producing one record per CDR3 protein. Altogether 350,000 to 500,000 distinct CDR3 sequences are present, more than 20% being singletons, with the ten largest covering roughly 13%. The sequenced material came from PBMCs or a T cell subset sorted from them (not recorded which). These receptors came from an adult woman who had mild COVID-19 (a few samples of this study predate the infection). Cell type and time point are not known.

This clonotype was counted a few times. The chain joins TRBV7-9 to TRBJ2-1; D gene uncertain. Trimming took 4 bases from V and 10 from J, leaving 17 bases between them. There are 14 residues in the CDR3. From germline, CDR1 is SEHNR and CDR2 FQNEAQ (reference sequence). CDR3 residues: CASSSGYGPREQFF. The DNA for the CDR3 is TGTGCCAGCAGCTCCGGGTATGGTCCCAGGGAGCAGTTCTTC. Combining the CDR3 with reference TRBV7-9 and TRBJ2-1 gives the whole variable domain DTGVSQNPRHKITKRGQNVTFRCDPISEHNRLYWYRQTLGQGPEFLTYFQNEAQLEKSRLLSDRFSAERPKGSFSTLEIQRTEQGDSAMYLCASSSGYGPREQFFGPGTRLTVL.

This clonotype came up once. This chain joins TRBV15 and TRBJ2-7; perhaps TRBD2 as D (6 bases). V lost 6 bases, J lost 2 bases, and 11 bases lay in between. Germline CDR1 LNHNV, CDR2 YYDKDF (reference sequence). CDR3 length: 13 residues. The CDR3 region has the DNA TGTGCCACCAGGTTGGGCGGGACCTACGAGCAGTACTTC. This codes for CATRLGGTYEQYF.

This sequence joins TRBV6-5 and TRBJ1-2; the D is unclear. Germline CDR1 MNHEY, CDR2 SVGAGI. The CDR3 sequence is 14 residues long. Trimming cost V 6 bases and J 1 base, with 12 bases left between them. The CDR3 reads CASSETRDNYGYTF. As DNA, the CDR3 is TGTGCCAGCAGCGAGACCAGAGATAACTATGGCTACACCTTC.

The V call is TRBV18, the J call TRBJ1-6; D uncertain. V lost 1 base, J lost 10 bases, and 8 bases lay in between. Germline V gives CDR1 KGHSH, CDR2 LQKENI. The CDR3 sequence is 13 residues long. CDR3 protein: CASSPLADSPLHF. The CDR3 DNA follows: TGTGCCAGCTCACCACTTGCAGACTCACCCCTCCACTTT. Complete variable domain (other parts from reference TRBV18 and TRBJ1-6): NAGVMQNPRHLVRRRGQEARLRCSPMKGHSHVYWYRQLPEEGLKFMVYLQKENIIDESGMPKERFSAEFPKEGPSILRIQQVVRGDSAAYFCASSPLADSPLHFGNGTRLTVT.

The chain has TRBV7-9 and TRBJ1-5; D remains ambiguous. Trimming took off 1 base at V and 0 bases at J, with 10 bases between the two ends. CDR3 length: 16 amino acids. The V gene's germline CDR1 is SEHNR and CDR2 FQNEAQ (reference sequence). CDR3 sequence: CASSLDGTHSNQPQHF. The CDR3 DNA reads TGTGCCAGCAGCTTAGACGGAACTCATAGCAATCAGCCCCAGCATTTT.

This clonotype was counted between two and nine times. V and J are TRBV4-1 and TRBJ2-3; D perhaps matches TRBD1 (5 bases). CDR1 and CDR2 (germline): MGHRA, YSYEKL. V was trimmed by 2 bases and J by 1 base, leaving 16 bases between them. This CDR3 contains 17 residues. CDR3 sequence reads: CASSQWVLREGTDTQYF. The CDR3, as DNA: TGCGCCAGCAGCCAATGGGTCCTCAGGGAAGGCACAGATACGCAGTATTTT.

In this sample, this clonotype turned up a few times. The J gene is TRBJ1-1, the V gene TRBV7-8; 9 positions match TRBD1. Germline CDR1 is SGHVS and CDR2 is FQNEAQ. Trimming removed 5 bases from V and 5 bases from J; junction bases left unmatched: 3. The length of the CDR3 is 13 residues. The CDR3 region has the DNA TGTGCCAGCAGCCAGGACAGGGGAACTGAAGCTTTCTTT. Encoded protein: CASSQDRGTEAFF. The full variable domain, its missing parts supplied by reference TRBV7-8 and TRBJ1-1, is GAGVSQSPRYKVAKRGQDVALRCDPISGHVSLFWYQQALGQGPEFLTYFQNEAQLDKSGLPSDRFFAERPEGSVSTLKIQRTQQEDSAVYLCASSQDRGTEAFFGQGTRLTVV.

This clonotype was detected a few times. The gene calls are TRBV24-1 and TRBJ1-5; D may be TRBD1 (6 bases). This CDR3 comprises 13 residues. Germline V gene data show CDR1 as KGHDR and CDR2 as SFDVKD. With 5 bases removed from V and 7 bases from J, the gap between germline ends came to 11 bases. The DNA of the CDR3 is TGTGCCACCAGTGGGGCAGGGGAGCAGCCCCAGCATTTT. Translation gives CATSGAGEQPQHF.

This clonotype was seen more than once but under ten times. The chain recombines TRBV6-2 or TRBV6-3 with TRBJ2-1; D gene unclear. Trimming left V 4 bases short and J 13 bases short, with 11 bases between. The CDR3 spans 11 residues. Germline loops: CDR1 MNHEY, CDR2 SVGEGT. This chain's CDR3 is CASSLFPSQFF. DNA of the CDR3: TGTGCCAGCAGTTTGTTTCCCTCCCAGTTCTTC.

This clonotype showed up just a few times. V is TRBV24-1 and J is TRBJ2-1, with 10 bases lining up with TRBD2. V lost 5 bases and J lost 0; bases outside the gene matches: 12. Germline V CDR1 and CDR2: KGHDR, SFDVKD. This CDR3 is 19 amino acids long. The CDR3 spells CATSGGTSALLSSYNEQFF. As DNA, the CDR3 is TGTGCCACCAGTGGAGGGACTAGCGCGCTCTTGAGCTCCTACAATGAGCAGTTCTTC.

Many counts were recorded for this clonotype. The chain uses TRBV12-3 or TRBV12-4 and TRBJ2-5; 7 bases fit TRBD1. The CDR3 spans 14 residues. The V and J ends lost 6 bases and 0 bases, in that order; junction bases with no gene match: 4. The CDR3 DNA reads as TGTGCCAGCAGGTCGGGACAGTACCAAGAGACCCAGTACTTC. This gives the protein CASRSGQYQETQYF.

V usage is TRBV4-1 and J usage is TRBJ1-2; no definite D call. V was clipped by 1 base and J by 8 bases, with 20 bases between them. This CDR3 is built from 16 residues. Germline values: CDR1 MGHRA, CDR2 YSYEKL. The CDR3 region has the DNA TGCGCCAGCAGCCAAGTTGAAGGAGTCCTATCAGAGGGCTACACCTTC. Its translation is CASSQVEGVLSEGYTF.

The chain employs TRBV27 and TRBJ2-1, with 16 bases aligning to TRBD2. This CDR3 has 18 amino acids. Trimming at V came to 5 bases and at J to 0 bases, leaving 4 bases not matched to a gene. The germline V gene encodes CDR1 MNHEY and CDR2 SMNVEV (reference sequence). The CDR3: CASSPGTSGGASYNEQFF. CDR3 DNA: TGTGCCAGCAGTCCCGGGACTAGCGGGGGGGCCTCCTACAATGAGCAGTTCTTC.

This clonotype occurred once. The V gene is TRBV27, the J gene TRBJ1-3; no clear D. The CDR3 extends over 14 amino acids. V was pared by 6 bases and J by 2 bases, with 11 bases between. Germline V gene sequence: CDR1 MNHEY, CDR2 SMNVEV (reference sequence). CDR3 sequence reads: CASSPYLTGNTIYF. DNA for the CDR3: TGTGCCAGCAGCCCTTATTTAACTGGAAACACCATATATTTT.

The chain carries TRBV15 and TRBJ1-1; TRBD1 matches at 10 bases. V dropped 0 bases and J dropped 2; count of bases not matched to a gene: 12. The germline V gene encodes CDR1 LNHNV and CDR2 YYDKDF (reference sequence). This CDR3 is 19 amino acids long. Here the CDR3 reads CATSRDRGDRGRFNTEAFF. The CDR3 DNA reads as TGTGCCACCAGCAGAGATCGGGGGGACAGGGGAAGGTTCAACACTGAAGCTTTCTTT.

This clonotype was seen a handful of times. The chain uses TRBV20-1 and TRBJ1-5, with D perhaps TRBD1 (5 bases). The germline gives CDR1 DFQATT, CDR2 SNEGSKA (reference sequence). V gave up 7 bases and J gave up 4 bases, with 14 bases separating them. This CDR3 has 13 amino acids. This CDR3 reads CSGQGVGNQPQHF. Here the CDR3 DNA reads TGCAGTGGGCAAGGGGTGGGGAATCAGCCCCAGCATTTT.

This clonotype was recorded a few times. The chain's CDR3 is CASSSPPRAGVSQTQYF. CDR3 sequence (DNA): TGTGCCAGCAGTTCTCCCCCTCGAGCGGGAGTCTCTCAGACCCAGTACTTC. This chain connects TRBV12-3 or TRBV12-4 to TRBJ2-5; 8 bases match TRBD2. V gave up 4 bases and J gave up 6 bases; unmatched junction bases: 16. The CDR3 contains 17 residues.

In this sample, this clonotype turned up a few times. The chain combines TRBV6-1 with TRBJ2-3; the D gene could be TRBD1 or TRBD2 (6 bases each). The CDR3 consists of 16 residues. CDR1 is MNHNS, CDR2 SASEGT, per germline. V lost 1 base to trimming and J lost 0 bases, with 11 bases between them. The CDR3 is CASSEVGGGSTDTQYF. For the CDR3, the DNA is TGTGCCAGCAGTGAAGTAGGAGGGGGAAGCACAGATACGCAGTATTTT.

The genes are TRBV6-1 and TRBJ2-3, with 7 bases matching TRBD1. V trimming: 9 bases; J trimming: 1 base; junction bases outside the gene matches: 10. The germline V gene has CDR1 MNHNS and CDR2 SASEGT. This CDR3 is built from 15 residues. Here the CDR3 reads CASPPRGRGTDTQYF. The CDR3, as DNA: TGTGCCAGTCCTCCGAGGGGGCGCGGCACAGATACGCAGTATTTT.

This clonotype was recorded many times. The gene calls are TRBV29-1 and TRBJ2-7, with a possible D match to TRBD1 (6 bases). V was pared by 6 bases and J by 0 bases, with 18 bases between. CDR3 size: 15 residues. Germline V lookup: CDR1 SQVTM, CDR2 ANQGSEA. As DNA, the CDR3 is TGCAGCGTCATATGGACAGCCAGGAGCTCCTACGAGCAGTACTTC. It encodes CSVIWTARSSYEQYF.

The chain is built from TRBV27 and TRBJ2-1, with D perhaps TRBD1 (8 bases). The CDR3 consists of 12 residues. The V end lost 5 bases, the J end lost 14 bases, and 16 bases lay between the germline ends. CDR1 is MNHEY, CDR2 SMNVEV, per germline (reference sequence). CDR3 coding DNA: TGTGCCAGCAGTACACCACAGGGGGGGGAGTTCTTC. Protein product: CASSTPQGGEFF.

Only a few counts were recorded for this clonotype. The chain uses TRBV19 and TRBJ2-7; 7 nucleotides align to TRBD2. The J segment lost 4 bases and the V segment lost 3 bases, leaving 9 bases of the junction unmatched. This CDR3 has 15 amino acids. Germline V gene lookup returns CDR1 LNHDA and CDR2 SQIVND (reference sequence). CDR3 protein: CASSISTSDIYEQYF. CDR3 nucleotides: TGTGCCAGTAGTATCTCTACTAGCGACATTTACGAGCAGTACTTC.

There are many counts of this clonotype. Written as DNA, the CDR3 is TGCGCCAGCAGATCCGGGACAGGGTCCGAGACCCAGTACTTC. This sequence encodes CASRSGTGSETQYF. The chain combines TRBV5-1 with TRBJ2-5; 9 bases are shared with TRBD1. Trimming at V came to 5 bases and at J to 5 bases, leaving 7 bases not matched to a gene. CDR3 length equals 14 residues. Germline V gene sequence: CDR1 SGHRS, CDR2 YFSETQ.

A few counts support this clonotype. The rearrangement uses TRBV6-5 and TRBJ2-2, with D perhaps matching TRBD2 (5 bases). With 6 bases removed from V and 3 bases from J, the gap between germline ends came to 29 bases. CDR3 size: 20 residues. The germline CDR1 and CDR2 sequences are MNHEY and SVGAGI. This CDR3 is CASSPQHPIESGSYTGELFF. As DNA, the CDR3 is TGTGCCAGCAGCCCGCAGCACCCTATCGAAAGCGGCAGTTACACCGGGGAGCTGTTTTTT.

This clonotype was detected a few times. The chain's CDR3 is CSAQGSSRQPQHF. Here the CDR3 DNA reads TGCAGTGCGCAGGGGTCCTCCCGTCAGCCCCAGCATTTT. The J gene is TRBJ1-5, the V gene TRBV20-1; a possible D gene is TRBD1 (6 bases). Germline assignment: CDR1 DFQATT and CDR2 SNEGSKA (reference sequence). The length of the CDR3 is 13 residues. V was pared by 6 bases and J by 6 bases, with 15 bases between.

This clonotype was counted between two and nine times. The J gene is TRBJ2-3, the V gene TRBV7-9; D might be TRBD2 (6 bases). V was shortened by 6 bases and J by 1 base, with 11 bases between the two germline ends. CDR3 length: 14 amino acids. Germline CDR1 is SEHNR and CDR2 is FQNEAQ (reference sequence). The DNA for the CDR3 is TGTGCCAGCAGGTGGCGGGACGGCACAGATACGCAGTATTTT. Protein product: CASRWRDGTDTQYF.

V and J are TRBV2 and TRBJ2-7; D not resolved. The CDR3 covers 15 residues. CDR1 and CDR2 (germline): SNHLY, FYNNEI. V dropped 4 bases and J dropped 0 bases, with 13 bases sitting between them. The CDR3 protein is CASSGIEFPSYEQYF. DNA for the CDR3: TGTGCCAGCAGTGGGATAGAGTTTCCCTCCTACGAGCAGTACTTC. The complete variable domain, with remaining parts taken from reference TRBV2 and TRBJ2-7, reads EPEVTQTPSHQVTQMGQEVILRCVPISNHLYFYWYRQILGQKVEFLVSFYNNEISEKSEIFDDQFSVERPDGSNFTLKIRSTKLEDSAMYFCASSGIEFPSYEQYFGPGTRLTVT.

This clonotype appeared many times. The chain combines TRBV3-1 with TRBJ2-7, with 7 bases matching TRBD1. CDR1 LGHDT and CDR2 YNNKEL come from the germline V gene (reference sequence). With 0 bases clipped from V and 3 bases from J, the junction kept 8 bases outside the gene matches. The CDR3 totals 16 residues. The CDR3 DNA follows: TGTGCCAGCAGCCAAGACATTGACCCAGGGGGCTACGAGCAGTACTTC. Protein sequence: CASSQDIDPGGYEQYF.

V and J are TRBV7-9 and TRBJ2-5; no definite D call. Germline V CDR1 and CDR2: SEHNR, FQNEAQ (reference sequence). Trimming removed 2 bases at V and 5 bases at J, with 9 bases between. This CDR3 contains 13 residues. The DNA of the CDR3 is TGTGCCAGCAGCTTACTAAACCCGGAGACCCAGTACTTC. Translation: CASSLLNPETQYF.

This clonotype showed up just a few times. The chain carries TRBV7-2 and TRBJ1-1; TRBD1 aligns across 7 bases. Germline V gene data show CDR1 as SGHTA and CDR2 as FQGNSA. CDR3 size: 12 residues. Unmatched junction bases numbered 8, after V lost 4 bases and J lost 12 bases. The DNA of the CDR3 is TGTGCCAGCAGCTATAGGGACAGTTCTCCTTTCTTT. Protein: CASSYRDSSPFF.